These 2 T cell receptor beta chains share one sample of origin, sequenced in a study of cytomegalovirus exposure and HLA in healthy donors. A multiplex PCR was run with 60 Vbeta primers and 13 Jbeta primers. Clones were read by immunoSEQ multiplex PCR, and TCRdb kept only the in-frame ones, dropping some. Of 130,000 to 150,000 clones listed, about 74% were seen once; the top ten hold 4.9%. The sequencing sample was made of PBMCs. The origin of the receptors is a woman aged 50 to 60 in good health and CMV-seronegative.

V usage is TRBV5-1 and J usage is TRBJ1-6; TRBD1 matches at 9 bases. The CDR3 is made up of 15 amino acids. Germline loops: CDR1 SGHRS, CDR2 YFSETQ. V lost 0 bases, J lost 7 bases, and 2 bases stayed unmatched. CDR3 DNA sequence: TGCGCCAGCAGCTTGGAGGGGACAGGGAATTCACCCCTCCACTTT. Protein: CASSLEGTGNSPLHF.

The rearrangement joins TRBV6-1 to TRBJ1-1; no reliable D call. The CDR3 extends over 17 amino acids. Trimming shortened V by 4 bases and J by 3 bases, and 21 bases separated the two germline ends. CDR1 and CDR2 (germline): MNHNS, SASEGT. The CDR3 protein is CASSAFLHSSSDTEAFF. Written as DNA, the CDR3 is TGTGCCAGCAGTGCCTTCCTTCATTCGAGTTCGGACACTGAAGCTTTCTTT.